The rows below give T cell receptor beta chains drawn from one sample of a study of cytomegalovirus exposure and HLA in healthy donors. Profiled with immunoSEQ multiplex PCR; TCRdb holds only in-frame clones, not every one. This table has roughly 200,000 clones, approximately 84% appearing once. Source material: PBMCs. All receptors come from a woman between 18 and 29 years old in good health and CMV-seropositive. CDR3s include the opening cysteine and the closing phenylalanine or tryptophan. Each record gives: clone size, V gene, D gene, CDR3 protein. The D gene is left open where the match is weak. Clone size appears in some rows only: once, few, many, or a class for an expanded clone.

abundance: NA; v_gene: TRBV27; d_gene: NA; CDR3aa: CASSSSGYGYTF
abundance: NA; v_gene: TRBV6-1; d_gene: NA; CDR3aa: CASSVQDSYNSPLHF
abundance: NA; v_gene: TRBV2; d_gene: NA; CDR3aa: CASKTGVQETQYF
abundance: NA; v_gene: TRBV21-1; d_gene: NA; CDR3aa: CASSKRGGGYEQYF
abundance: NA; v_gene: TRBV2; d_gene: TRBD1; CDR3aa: CASSQRFRQGSFGYTF
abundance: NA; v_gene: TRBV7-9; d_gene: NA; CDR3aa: CASSLSENTGELFF
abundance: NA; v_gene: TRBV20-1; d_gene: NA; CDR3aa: CSVRLAETQYF
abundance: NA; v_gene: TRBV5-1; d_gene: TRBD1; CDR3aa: CASSFVGPGQGLGKQYF
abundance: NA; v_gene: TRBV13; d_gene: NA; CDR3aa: CASSLRNNNEQFF
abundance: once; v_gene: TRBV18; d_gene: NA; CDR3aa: CASSPSITNTEAFF
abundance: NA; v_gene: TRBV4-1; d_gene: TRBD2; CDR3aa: CASSQVRRSGGTQLDTGELFF
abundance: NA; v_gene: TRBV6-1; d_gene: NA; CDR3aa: CASSVAADNYEQYF
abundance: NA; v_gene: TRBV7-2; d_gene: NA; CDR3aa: CASSLQKANYGYTF
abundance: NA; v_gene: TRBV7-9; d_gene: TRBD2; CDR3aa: CASSLAGGEETQYF
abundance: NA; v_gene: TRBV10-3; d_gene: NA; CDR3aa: CAISEAGLGEKLFF
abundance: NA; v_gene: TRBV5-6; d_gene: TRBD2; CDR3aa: CASSSPLAGGQGDTQYF
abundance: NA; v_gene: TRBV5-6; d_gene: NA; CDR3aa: CASSLGAPPDEQFF
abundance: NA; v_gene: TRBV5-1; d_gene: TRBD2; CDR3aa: CASEGGRSNEQFF
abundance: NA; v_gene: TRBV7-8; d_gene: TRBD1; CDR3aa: CASSMGDRVLTDTQYF
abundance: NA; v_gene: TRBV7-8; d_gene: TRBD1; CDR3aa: CASSLGDRGAKNIQYF
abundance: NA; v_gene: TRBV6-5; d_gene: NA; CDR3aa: CASSSQGSSTEAFF
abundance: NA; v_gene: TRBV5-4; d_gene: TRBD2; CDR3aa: CASSLALAGSTDTQYF
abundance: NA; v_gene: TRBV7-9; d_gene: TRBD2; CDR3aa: CASSLYSERGNEQFF
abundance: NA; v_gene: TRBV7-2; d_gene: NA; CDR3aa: CASSLGGLDEQFF
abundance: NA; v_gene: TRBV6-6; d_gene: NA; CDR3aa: CASSPTVGEQYF
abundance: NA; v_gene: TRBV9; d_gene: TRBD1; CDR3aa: CASSVEGTVFPDYGYTF
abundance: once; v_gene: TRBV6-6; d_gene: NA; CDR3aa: CASTPEGYNEQFF
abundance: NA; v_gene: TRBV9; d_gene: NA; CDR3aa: CASSVGTSLIYEQYF
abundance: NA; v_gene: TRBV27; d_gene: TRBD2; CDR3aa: CASSLYGGEATDTQYF
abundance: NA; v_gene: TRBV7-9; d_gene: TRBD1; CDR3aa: CASSPGTGDYGYTF
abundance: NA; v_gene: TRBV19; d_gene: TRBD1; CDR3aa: CATTGTGGEKLFF
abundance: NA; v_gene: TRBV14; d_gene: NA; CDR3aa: CASSQVTAQHF
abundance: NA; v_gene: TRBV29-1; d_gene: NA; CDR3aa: CSVVEGGNTIYF
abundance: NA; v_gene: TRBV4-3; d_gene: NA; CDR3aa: CASSQDSALRDGYTF
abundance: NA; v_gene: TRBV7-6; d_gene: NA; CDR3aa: CASSLFGGSNQPQHF
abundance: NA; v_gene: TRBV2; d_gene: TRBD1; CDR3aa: CASSTGDYGYTF
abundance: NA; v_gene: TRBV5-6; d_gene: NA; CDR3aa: CASSFAISGLSDTQYF
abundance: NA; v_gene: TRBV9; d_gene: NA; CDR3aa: CASSGQPSGNEQFF
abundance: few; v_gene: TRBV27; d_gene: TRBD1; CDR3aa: CASSWGQGSYEQYF
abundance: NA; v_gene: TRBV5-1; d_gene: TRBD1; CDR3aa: CASSYAGTGVNEQFF